A single sample is the source of the 28 T cell receptor beta chains below, sequenced in a study of CD8 T cells in ankylosing spondylitis. TCRdb independently ran MiXCR on the 5' RACE reads; one entry per CDR3 protein. Counted here are more than 35,000 distinct CDR3 sequences, approximately 5.9% occurring once; the ten biggest clones make up 10% to 15%. Specimen: blood, either unsorted or a sorted T cell fraction (not recorded which). Source of these receptors: a male donor with ankylosing spondylitis or in good health (not recorded which).

This clonotype showed up many times. This rearrangement joins TRBV19 to TRBJ2-1, with no clear D. V shed 6 bases and J shed 6 bases, with 24 bases lying between them. The CDR3 sequence is 17 residues long. Germline V gene data show CDR1 as LNHDA and CDR2 as SQIVND (reference sequence). The CDR3 protein is CASSPSPNNLNTNEQFF. The CDR3 DNA is TGTGCCAGTAGCCCTTCCCCAAACAATTTGAATACCAATGAGCAGTTCTTC.

The genes are TRBV6-1 and TRBJ2-1; perhaps D is TRBD1 or TRBD2 (5 bases each). Trimming took off 4 bases at V and 5 bases at J, with 15 bases between the two ends. Germline assignment: CDR1 MNHNS and CDR2 SASEGT. This CDR3 comprises 15 residues. Here the CDR3 reads CASSGTGTRHNEQFF. CDR3 sequence (DNA): TGTGCCAGCAGTGGGACCGGGACGAGGCACAATGAGCAGTTCTTC.

In this sample, this clonotype turned up many times. The rearrangement joins TRBV3-1 to TRBJ2-1, with D perhaps assigned TRBD1 or TRBD2 (5 bases each). CDR3 length equals 16 residues. Germline CDR1 reads LGHDT; CDR2 reads YNNKEL (reference sequence). V was shortened by 4 bases and J by 10 bases, with 23 bases between the two germline ends. This CDR3 is CASSLLFGTGGPEQFF. The CDR3 region has the DNA TGTGCCAGCAGCCTCCTATTCGGGACGGGCGGGCCAGAGCAGTTCTTC.

This clonotype was counted at least ten times. CDR3 nucleotides: TGTGCCAGCACTCAAAGCGGGGAGACCCAGTACTTC. Residues: CASTQSGETQYF. This rearrangement joins TRBV28 to TRBJ2-5, with D maybe TRBD2 (6 bases). The V end lost 7 bases, the J end lost 5 bases, and 11 bases lay between the germline ends. The CDR3 is 12 residues long. Looked up from germline, CDR1 is MDHEN and CDR2 is SYDVKM.

This clonotype was observed a handful of times. The chain recombines TRBV7-9 with TRBJ1-1, with D perhaps TRBD1 (5 bases). The CDR3 runs to 14 residues. Germline V gives CDR1 SEHNR, CDR2 FQNEAQ (reference sequence). Trimming left V 6 bases short and J 1 base short, with 12 bases between. Written as DNA, the CDR3 is TGTGCCAGCAGTCTCGGTACAGGGAACACTGAAGCTTTCTTT. It encodes CASSLGTGNTEAFF. The whole variable domain, remainder taken from reference TRBV7-9 and TRBJ1-1, is DTGVSQNPRHKITKRGQNVTFRCDPISEHNRLYWYRQTLGQGPEFLTYFQNEAQLEKSRLLSDRFSAERPKGSFSTLEIQRTEQGDSAMYLCASSLGTGNTEAFFGQGTRLTVV.

Many counts were recorded for this clonotype. The V and J genes are TRBV5-1 and TRBJ2-3, with a tentative D call TRBD2 (6 bases). The CDR3 loop spans 17 amino acids. Germline V gives CDR1 SGHRS, CDR2 YFSETQ. Trimming took 4 bases from V and 6 from J, leaving 24 bases between them. This chain's CDR3 is CASSPDMAGRNVDTQYF. The CDR3 nucleotides are TGCGCCAGCAGCCCGGATATGGCAGGGAGGAACGTGGATACGCAGTATTTT.

This clonotype was seen ten or more times. This CDR3 is CASSPISSGGPYNEQFF. For the CDR3, the DNA is TGTGCCAGCAGCCCCATTTCTAGCGGAGGACCCTACAATGAGCAGTTCTTC. The V call is TRBV11-2, the J call TRBJ2-1; 7 bases line up with TRBD2. The germline V gene has CDR1 SGHAT and CDR2 FQNNGV. V was clipped by 5 bases and J by 2 bases; unmatched bases: 12. The CDR3 totals 17 residues.

This clonotype has more than one count but fewer than ten. This sequence joins TRBV27 and TRBJ2-6; 9 nucleotides line up with TRBD2. After removal of 4 bases from V and 2 bases from J, the junction contained 3 bases not matched to a gene. CDR3 length: 16 amino acids. Germline CDR1 reads MNHEY; CDR2 reads SMNVEV (reference sequence). The CDR3 loop reads CASSSAGGTGANVLTF. In nucleotides, the CDR3 is TGTGCCAGCAGTTCGGCGGGAGGGACTGGGGCCAACGTCCTGACTTTC.

This clonotype occurred many times. V and J are TRBV28 and TRBJ1-3; D perhaps matches TRBD1 (5 bases). Trimming left V 4 bases short and J 2 bases short, with 21 bases between. CDR1 and CDR2 (germline): MDHEN, SYDVKM. This CDR3 comprises 18 residues. The CDR3 DNA reads as TGTGCCAGCAGTTCCTTGGGGCTGGGAACGAAACCTGGAAACACCATATATTTT. This sequence encodes CASSSLGLGTKPGNTIYF.

This clonotype was picked up many times. V and J are TRBV29-1 and TRBJ1-2; TRBD1 is a possible D gene (5 bases). This CDR3 has 11 amino acids. V lost 3 bases, J lost 3 bases, and 5 bases lay in between. Looked up from germline, CDR1 is SQVTM and CDR2 is ANQGSEA. The CDR3 reads CSVEGDYGYTF. The CDR3, as DNA: TGCAGCGTTGAGGGGGACTATGGCTACACCTTC.

A note on this clonotype: One base away lies a much larger clone, so this may be a sequencing read error. V usage is TRBV5-1 and J usage is TRBJ2-7; a weak D match, TRBD1 (6 bases). Germline CDR1 and CDR2: SGHRS and YFSETQ. V lost 1 base, J lost 6 bases, and 8 bases lay in between. CDR3 length: 12 residues. Written as DNA, the CDR3 is TGCGCCAGCAGCTTGAGAGGGGGCGAGCAGTACTTC. This gives the protein CASSLRGGEQYF.

At least ten counts were recorded for this clonotype. The gene calls are TRBV5-1 and TRBJ2-4; 7 positions match TRBD1. The germline CDR1 and CDR2 sequences are SGHRS and YFSETQ. This CDR3 spans 20 amino acids. With V trimmed by 0 bases and J by 2 bases, 17 bases remained unmatched. CDR3 DNA sequence: TGCGCCAGCAGCTTGGTTGAGACAGGGATAAGCCCCGAGTCCAAAAACATTCAGTACTTC. Its protein product is CASSLVETGISPESKNIQYF. The whole variable domain, remainder taken from reference TRBV5-1 and TRBJ2-4, is KAGVTQTPRYLIKTRGQQVTLSCSPISGHRSVSWYQQTPGQGLQFLFEYFSETQRNKGNFPGRFSGRQFSNSRSEMNVSTLELGDSALYLCASSLVETGISPESKNIQYFGAGTRLSVL.

This clonotype was seen ten or more times. J is TRBJ2-7 and V is TRBV19, with D unclear. The CDR3 length is 12 residues. The germline V gene encodes CDR1 LNHDA and CDR2 SQIVND (reference sequence). V was cut by 5 bases and J by 5 bases, with 10 bases left in between. Here the CDR3 reads CASSSPLNEQYF. The CDR3 DNA reads as TGTGCCAGTAGTTCCCCATTGAACGAGCAGTACTTC.

Turning to this clonotype: One base away lies a much larger clone, so this may be a sequencing read error. This sequence joins TRBV6-4 and TRBJ1-2; perhaps TRBD1 as D (5 bases). Germline V CDR1 and CDR2: MRHNA, SNTAGT. The CDR3 runs to 13 residues. Deletions cut 5 bases from V and 8 bases from J, with 15 bases between. CDR3 amino acids: CASSPPGFGGYTF. CDR3 DNA: TGTGCCAGCAGTCCCCCAGGGTTCGGAGGCTACACCTTC.

This clonotype was seen many times. The chain couples TRBV28 to TRBJ2-3, with D perhaps matching TRBD1 (6 bases). The germline V and J ends were trimmed by 3 bases and 0 bases, with 10 bases remaining between them. The CDR3 is 15 amino acids. Germline CDR1 reads MDHEN; CDR2 reads SYDVKM. CDR3 protein: CASSFRGTSTDTQYF. The CDR3 coding sequence is TGTGCCAGCAGTTTCAGGGGAACTAGCACAGATACGCAGTATTTT.

This clonotype was detected ten times or more. V and J are TRBV5-1 and TRBJ2-7; D is possibly TRBD1 (6 bases). This CDR3 contains 13 residues. Germline V gene lookup returns CDR1 SGHRS and CDR2 YFSETQ. Trimming removed 0 bases from V and 6 bases from J, with 10 bases in between. The CDR3 sequence is CASSLAQGGEQYF. The CDR3 DNA reads TGCGCCAGCAGCTTGGCACAGGGCGGCGAGCAGTACTTC.

This clonotype was detected ten times or more. The rearrangement joins TRBV12-3 or TRBV12-4 to TRBJ2-7; no definite D call. The CDR3 contains 12 residues. Trimming removed 5 bases at V and 7 bases at J, with 12 bases between. This chain's CDR3 is CASSISPWEQYF. The CDR3 coding sequence is TGTGCCAGCAGTATTAGCCCGTGGGAGCAGTACTTC.

The sample holds many counts of this clonotype. V is TRBV21-1 and J is TRBJ2-7; TRBD1 is the table's D call and was not checked against the DNA. TRBV21-1 is a recognized pseudogene. This CDR3 has 17 residues. The CDR3 reads CASSKRVGLGGTYEQYF. The CDR3 DNA reads as TGTGCCAGCAGCAAAAGGGTCGGGTTGGGGGGGACCTACGAGCAGTACTTC.

This clonotype was found many times. The chain links TRBV7-8 to TRBJ2-5; no clear D. V shed 7 bases and J shed 9 bases, with 12 bases lying between them. The CDR3 extends over 11 amino acids. Germline CDR1 reads SGHVS; CDR2 reads FQNEAQ. The CDR3 reads CASTQSGSQYF. DNA for the CDR3: TGTGCCAGCACCCAGTCCGGGTCCCAGTACTTC.

This clonotype was counted many times. The chain recombines TRBV21-1 with TRBJ1-1. TRBV21-1 is flagged as a pseudogene. The CDR3 consists of 12 residues. The CDR3 here is CASSPRETEAFF. The CDR3 DNA follows: TGTGCCAGCAGCCCCCGAGAAACTGAAGCTTTCTTT.

There are many counts of this clonotype. The chain links TRBV24-1 to TRBJ2-2, with TRBD2 as a possible D gene (7 bases). V was clipped by 1 base and J by 4 bases, with 12 bases between them. Germline V gene data show CDR1 as KGHDR and CDR2 as SFDVKD. CDR3 length equals 16 residues. As DNA, the CDR3 is TGTGCCACCAGTGATTTCCGGGGGGCAGTCACCGGGGAGCTGTTTTTT. Residues: CATSDFRGAVTGELFF.

This clonotype was seen repeatedly, ten times or more. The CDR3 is CASSAGTGGTYEQYF. DNA for the CDR3: TGCGCCAGCAGCGCCGGGACAGGGGGAACCTACGAGCAGTACTTC. This chain uses TRBV5-1 with TRBJ2-7; 11 bases line up with TRBD1. This CDR3 has 15 residues. The germline V gene encodes CDR1 SGHRS and CDR2 YFSETQ. The V gene end was trimmed by 4 bases and the J gene end by 2 bases; junction bases not matched to a gene: 5.

This clonotype was counted ten times or more. This chain uses TRBV5-6 with TRBJ2-3; D gene unclear. Germline V CDR1 and CDR2: SGHDT, YYEEEE. The CDR3 is 13 residues long. Trimming took 1 base from V and 7 from J, leaving 10 bases between them. In DNA form, the CDR3 reads TGTGCCAGCAGCTTGTTTCTCCAGCATACGCAGTATTTT. It is translated as CASSLFLQHTQYF.

This clonotype appeared many times. The chain recombines TRBV20-1 with TRBJ1-2; the D is unclear. The V and J ends lost 5 bases and 2 bases respectively, with 12 bases between them. The CDR3 extends over 13 amino acids. Germline V gene data show CDR1 as DFQATT and CDR2 as SNEGSKA (reference sequence). CDR3 protein: CSAPFQQNYGYTF. The CDR3 DNA reads TGCAGTGCTCCCTTCCAGCAGAACTATGGCTACACCTTC.

This clonotype was detected many times. The rearrangement joins TRBV4-1 to TRBJ2-2, with D possibly matching TRBD2 (5 bases). V lost 3 bases and J 3 bases, leaving 11 bases between the germline ends. Germline values: CDR1 MGHRA, CDR2 YSYEKL. CDR3 length: 15 amino acids. The CDR3 bases are TGCGCCAGCAGCCACTTCGGGAAGGACACCGGGGAGCTGTTTTTT. Protein product: CASSHFGKDTGELFF.

This clonotype was seen at least ten times. V usage is TRBV29-1 and J usage is TRBJ2-4; TRBD2 aligns across 7 bases. The CDR3 loop spans 16 amino acids. Germline V gene sequence: CDR1 SQVTM, CDR2 ANQGSEA. V was pared by 5 bases and J by 0 bases, with 10 bases of the junction left unmatched. The CDR3 sequence is CSVLGLADIAKNIQYF. CDR3 nucleotide sequence: TGCAGCGTTCTTGGTCTAGCGGACATAGCCAAAAACATTCAGTACTTC.

Many counts were recorded for this clonotype. The chain joins TRBV4-3 to TRBJ2-1, with D possibly TRBD2 on 6 matching bases. CDR3 size: 18 residues. Trimming took off 1 base at V and 0 bases at J, with 16 bases between the two ends. In germline, CDR1 is LGHNA, CDR2 YSLEER. CDR3 protein: CASSQAPGLDLSYNEQFF. Here the CDR3 DNA reads TGCGCCAGCAGCCAAGCTCCGGGACTTGATCTCTCCTACAATGAGCAGTTCTTC.

This clonotype was found many times. The chain joins TRBV20-1 to TRBJ2-7; TRBD1 might be the D (5 bases). CDR1 is DFQATT, CDR2 SNEGSKA, per germline (reference sequence). V lost 5 bases to trimming and J lost 2 bases, with 19 bases between them. This CDR3 is built from 15 residues. In nucleotides, the CDR3 is TGCAGTGCTGTCTCACTCGAACAGGCGGCCTACGAGCAGTACTTC. Amino acid sequence: CSAVSLEQAAYEQYF.